The rows below give T cell receptor beta chains drawn from one sample of a study of T cell responses to AZD1222 COVID-19 vaccine. Method: immunoSEQ multiplex PCR; TCRdb's copy keeps in-frame clones and lacks some. The sample records approximately 110,000 clones, roughly 90% being singletons. The specimen comprised peripheral blood, sampled 28 days after the second AZD1222 dose. The receptors were sampled from an adult who received the AZD1222 COVID-19 vaccine. The CDR3 runs from the conserved cysteine through the conserved F or W. D genes are given only for firm matches. Not all rows give a size; the values are once, few, many and, for expanded clones, a class.

J gene: TRBJ2-1; D gene: TRBD2; clone size: .; V gene: TRBV27; CDR3 protein: CASSFGTSGSGNEQFF; CDR3 DNA: TGTGCCAGCAGTTTCGGGACTAGCGGGAGTGGTAATGAGCAGTTCTTC
J gene: TRBJ2-5; D gene: .; clone size: .; V gene: TRBV4-1; CDR3 protein: CASSQDGAGNQETQYF; CDR3 DNA: TGCGCCAGCAGCCAAGATGGGGCGGGGAACCAAGAGACCCAGTACTTC
J gene: TRBJ2-5; D gene: TRBD1; clone size: .; V gene: TRBV6-5; CDR3 protein: CASSSPSRGTGVTQYF; CDR3 DNA: TGTGCCAGCAGTTCCCCTTCCCGCGGGACAGGGGTTACCCAGTACTTC
J gene: TRBJ1-1; D gene: TRBD1; clone size: .; V gene: TRBV19; CDR3 protein: CASSTSGTVNTEAFF; CDR3 DNA: TGTGCCAGTAGTACGTCCGGGACAGTGAACACTGAAGCTTTCTTT
J gene: TRBJ2-1; D gene: TRBD1; clone size: .; V gene: TRBV7-7; CDR3 protein: CASSPYEGQGTIF; CDR3 DNA: TGTGCTAGCAGTCCATATGAGGGACAGGGGACGATCTTC
J gene: TRBJ2-5; D gene: .; clone size: .; V gene: TRBV11-2; CDR3 protein: CASSPSGRDQETQYF; CDR3 DNA: TGTGCCAGCAGCCCGTCCGGCAGGGACCAAGAGACCCAGTACTTC
J gene: TRBJ2-7; D gene: TRBD1; clone size: .; V gene: TRBV27; CDR3 protein: CASSNWGGPGQGNYEQYF; CDR3 DNA: TGTGCCAGCAGCAATTGGGGGGGCCCGGGACAGGGAAACTACGAGCAGTACTTC
J gene: TRBJ2-1; D gene: .; clone size: .; V gene: TRBV9; CDR3 protein: CASSVAYGGSDTYNEQFF; CDR3 DNA: TGTGCCAGCAGCGTAGCTTATGGAGGGAGTGATACCTACAATGAGCAGTTCTTC
J gene: TRBJ2-7; D gene: .; clone size: .; V gene: TRBV3-1/TRBV3-2; CDR3 protein: CASTRDLIRGSEQYF; CDR3 DNA: TGTGCCAGCACCCGAGACCTGATCAGGGGTAGCGAGCAGTACTTC
J gene: TRBJ1-1; D gene: .; clone size: .; V gene: TRBV7-9; CDR3 protein: CASSSQGVTEAFF; CDR3 DNA: TGTGCCAGCAGCTCCCAAGGGGTCACTGAAGCTTTCTTT
J gene: TRBJ1-1; D gene: .; clone size: few; V gene: TRBV14; CDR3 protein: CASSQEAAEAFF; CDR3 DNA: TGTGCCAGCAGCCAAGAAGCCGCTGAAGCTTTCTTT
J gene: TRBJ1-1; D gene: .; clone size: .; V gene: TRBV7-2; CDR3 protein: CASSLDPSWNTEAFF; CDR3 DNA: TGTGCCAGCAGCTTAGATCCCAGCTGGAACACTGAAGCTTTCTTT
J gene: TRBJ2-6; D gene: .; clone size: .; V gene: TRBV9; CDR3 protein: CASSVGPASSGANVLTF; CDR3 DNA: TGTGCCAGCAGCGTCGGACCCGCAAGCTCTGGGGCCAACGTCCTGACTTTC